The T cell receptor beta chain described here comes from a study of blood T cell repertoires in COVID-19. Study in general: Samples taken during acute and convalescent COVID-19 were collected in the United States, Italy and Spain. PBMCs, B-cell-depleted T cells, or T cells were the source of the cDNA or gDNA that made up the material.

TCRdb's table, derived via immunoSEQ multiplex PCR, lists solely in-frame clones and lacks some. The sample yields 250,000 to 300,000 clones, approximately 86% seen once. The CDR3 length is 16 residues. Germline CDR1 and CDR2: LGHNA and YSLEER. V was cut by 1 base and J by 3 bases, with 15 bases left in between. Sequencing used peripheral blood. The V and J genes are TRBV4-3 and TRBJ1-2; tentatively, D is TRBD1 (5 bases). The TCR sequence derives from a man aged 25 to 40 with active or convalescent COVID-19. This CDR3 reads CASSQVLGRVDYGYTF. For the CDR3, the DNA is TGCGCCAGCAGCCAAGTTCTGGGCAGGGTGGACTATGGCTACACCTTC.